This TCR beta chain was obtained from a study of blood T cell repertoires in COVID-19 (dated by TCRdb to the early 2020s). For context, the study as a whole: Collaborator samples came from the United States, Italy and Spain and covered acute and convalescent phases of COVID-19. The prospective study material was composed of cDNA or gDNA derived from T cells, B-cell-depleted T cells, or PBMCs. Subjects who had been exposed to COVID-19, were actively infected with it, or had recovered from it provided the deeply sampled blood TCRbeta repertoires that made up the dataset. The repertoires were released in a freely available public database meant as a resource for research on the immune response to SARS-CoV-2. The samples were drawn from the first 160 participants of the ongoing ImmuneRACE study and from over a thousand subjects provided by 6 global collaborators. Nearly every sample came with metadata listing a de-identified subject ID, COVID-19 status, age in years and sex. Where HLA class I and class II types were available, the types were taken from metadata supplied by the sample provider, not from assay-based typing.

For CDR1 and CDR2, the germline V gene (reference sequence) lists MNHEY and SMNVEV. The CDR3 goes from the cysteine to the phenylalanine over 18 residues. The DNA shown is the 54-base CDR3, in frame from base 1. V is pruned by 2 bases and J by 5 bases, leaving 11 bases of the junction without a gene match. TCRbeta CDR3 regions were amplified from genomic DNA using the immunoSEQ Assay, a bias-controlled multiplex PCR. Concerning the study's data processing: The number of nucleated cells in each sample was estimated by amplification of reference gene primers within the assay. To quantify the absolute abundance of each unique TCRbeta CDR3 rearrangement, sequence reads were collapsed and filtered. Productive Simpson clonality was computed per sample as the square root of Simpson's diversity index over productive rearrangements. Not all clones reach the TCRdb copy of this immuneACCESS table, which keeps in-frame sequences only. Checked studies attribute under half of the gap to unresolved V genes and leave the rest unexplained. For V, J and clone size, that table is used; D and trimming come from the DNA. A total of tens of thousands of clones appear in this sample, around 91% of them only once. The ten largest clones capture about 5% of the sample.

The collaborating institutions used their own protocols to collect whole blood in K2EDTA tubes. For TCRbeta analysis, collaborator samples were shipped as frozen whole blood, as isolated PBMCs, or as DNA extracted from either sample type. General findings and caveats noted by the study authors: The amount of clinical and demographic metadata varied by source and participant and was provided uncurated.

Turning to this clone: Its recognized antigen is unknown. Base-call qualities are not available, and no considerably larger clone is one nucleotide away.

The chain was built from TRBV27 and TRBJ1-6; the central 8 bases match TRBD1. Sequencing was done on a sample of peripheral blood. This clonotype was obtained from a human donor in a cohort sampled during active COVID-19. The CDR3 region: CASSLGQGAKKDNSPLHF. At the DNA level, the sequence is TGTGCCAGCAGTTTAGGTCAGGGGGCCAAGAAAGATAATTCACCCCTCCACTTT.